The 30 T cell receptor beta chains listed next were all sequenced from one sample in a study of identifying expanded T cells in peripheral blood. Assay used: immunoSEQ multiplex PCR; TCRdb lists only in-frame clones, some missing. This sample has about 100,000 clones; around nine tenths occur once, and the top ten carry approximately 6%. The sequencing input was blood. These TCRs come from a person aged 18 to 75 in good health.

The chain has TRBV5-1 and TRBJ2-4, with D uncertain. The CDR3 loop spans 18 amino acids. Germline V gives CDR1 SGHRS, CDR2 YFSETQ. The germline V and J ends were trimmed by 1 base and 0 bases, with 17 bases remaining between them. CDR3 sequence (DNA): TGCGCCAGCAGCTTGCTCTTCATCGGTGGGGAAGCCAAAAACATTCAGTACTTC. Translation: CASSLLFIGGEAKNIQYF.

This sequence joins TRBV19 and TRBJ1-1; tentative D call: TRBD1 (6 bases). CDR1 and CDR2 from the germline V gene are LNHDA and SQIVND (reference sequence). The CDR3 totals 15 residues. V lost 9 bases and J lost 1, with 18 bases in between. In DNA form, the CDR3 reads TGTGCCAGCCTACCCGGGGGGGCCGGGAACACTGAAGCTTTCTTT. It encodes CASLPGGAGNTEAFF.

This chain joins TRBV2 and TRBJ1-1; D unclear. Germline loops: CDR1 SNHLY, CDR2 FYNNEI. The CDR3 consists of 14 residues. The germline V and J ends were trimmed by 6 bases and 1 base, with 12 bases remaining between them. CDR3 sequence (DNA): TGTGCCAGCAGCGTAAAGTGGGGGAACACTGAAGCTTTCTTT. Translating gives CASSVKWGNTEAFF.

The chain combines TRBV6-6 with TRBJ1-2, with no clear D. Trimming stripped 7 bases from V and 7 bases from J, with 19 bases between. CDR3 length: 14 amino acids. Germline CDR1 and CDR2: MNHNY and SVGAGI (reference sequence). DNA for the CDR3: TGTGCCAGCACCACGACTCGCGGACTAGTTGGCTACACCTTC. It translates to CASTTTRGLVGYTF.

The gene calls are TRBV18 and TRBJ1-4; D call uncertain. V was cut by 2 bases and J by 5 bases, with 6 bases left in between. This CDR3 has 13 residues. CDR1 and CDR2 (germline): KGHSH, LQKENI. The CDR3 DNA is TGTGCCAGCTCACCAGAAACAAATGAAAAACTGTTTTTT. Translated, it gives CASSPETNEKLFF.

The chain has TRBV10-3 and TRBJ1-3; tentatively, D is TRBD1 (6 bases). Germline V gene lookup returns CDR1 ENHRY and CDR2 SYGVKD. This CDR3 has 15 amino acids. Trimming pared 10 bases from V and 4 bases from J, leaving 20 bases between. CDR3: CATAAGRGNGNTIYF. The CDR3 DNA follows: TGTGCCACCGCAGCGGGCAGGGGAAACGGAAACACCATATATTTT.

A word on this clone: In the same sample, other DNA sequences code for this CDR3. The gene calls are TRBV5-1 and TRBJ1-1; D is perhaps TRBD1 (6 bases). The CDR3 extends over 14 amino acids. V lost 5 bases and J lost 2, with 13 bases in between. The V gene's germline CDR1 is SGHRS and CDR2 YFSETQ. For the CDR3, the DNA is TGCGCCAGCAGTCCAGGGGATCTTAACACTGAAGCTTTCTTT. Its translation is CASSPGDLNTEAFF.

Concerning this clone itself: Mismatch with germline at one junction end may stem from a read error. This chain uses TRBV6-1 with TRBJ2-5; D unresolved. Germline V gives CDR1 MNHNS, CDR2 SASEGT. The CDR3 has 13 amino acids. In DNA, the CDR3 is TGTGCCAACAGTGAACCAGTACAAGAGACCCAGTACTTC. It encodes CANSEPVQETQYF.

This chain joins TRBV30 and TRBJ2-7; D call uncertain. The ends were cut back, 0 bases at V and 5 bases at J, with 8 bases in the middle. CDR1 is GTSNPN, CDR2 SVGIG, per germline (reference sequence). The CDR3 runs 12 residues. The CDR3 region has the DNA TGTGCCTGGAGTGTAAAGTTCCACGAGCAGTACTTC. Its protein product is CAWSVKFHEQYF.

This chain uses TRBV19 with TRBJ1-5; the D gene is possibly TRBD1 (5 bases). There are 14 residues in the CDR3. Germline loops: CDR1 LNHDA, CDR2 SQIVND (reference sequence). Deletions cut 5 bases from V and 3 bases from J, with 11 bases between. The CDR3 spells CASSGRAPNQPQHF. CDR3 bases: TGTGCCAGTAGTGGCAGGGCCCCCAATCAGCCCCAGCATTTT.

The chain uses TRBV25-1 and TRBJ1-4, with unresolved D. Germline V gene sequence: CDR1 MGHDK, CDR2 SYGVNS. Trimming stripped 8 bases from V and 7 bases from J, with 17 bases between. This CDR3 spans 14 amino acids. CDR3 region: CASSRDFHGEKLFF. The CDR3, as DNA: TGTGCCAGCTCCCGTGACTTTCACGGTGAAAAACTGTTTTTT.

CDR3 loop: CASSEVGQGWSYEQYF. The CDR3 coding sequence is TGTGCCAGCAGTGAAGTAGGTCAGGGGTGGTCCTACGAGCAGTACTTC. The J gene is TRBJ2-7, the V gene TRBV6-1; a weak D match, TRBD1 (6 bases). Germline V gene data show CDR1 as MNHNS and CDR2 as SASEGT. The V and J ends lost 1 base and 1 base respectively, with 14 bases between them. CDR3 length: 16 residues.

This clone was picked up one time. V usage is TRBV30 and J usage is TRBJ1-2; no definite D call. V was cut by 7 bases and J by 0 bases, with 12 bases left in between. The CDR3 runs 13 residues. Germline CDR1 and CDR2: GTSNPN and SVGIG (reference sequence). The CDR3 DNA is TGTGCCTTTAGGACTTTAGCTAACTATGGCTACACCTTC. Translating gives CAFRTLANYGYTF.

This chain links TRBV7-9 with TRBJ1-5; weak D call: TRBD1 (5 bases). Trimming removed 5 bases from V and 7 bases from J, with 12 bases in between. The CDR3 length is 13 residues. The germline V gene has CDR1 SEHNR and CDR2 FQNEAQ (reference sequence). The CDR3 coding sequence is TGTGCCAGCAGCCCCGACAGAGGACAGCCCCAGCATTTT. As protein: CASSPDRGQPQHF. The entire variable domain, with the rest obtained from reference TRBV7-9 and TRBJ1-5, is as follows: DTGVSQNPRHKITKRGQNVTFRCDPISEHNRLYWYRQTLGQGPEFLTYFQNEAQLEKSRLLSDRFSAERPKGSFSTLEIQRTEQGDSAMYLCASSPDRGQPQHFGDGTRLSIL.

The J gene is TRBJ2-7, the V gene TRBV4-1; possible D gene TRBD1, 5 bases. This CDR3 contains 14 residues. Germline V gene sequence: CDR1 MGHRA, CDR2 YSYEKL. V was clipped by 1 base and J by 3 bases, with 10 bases between them. The CDR3 nucleotides read TGCGCCAGCAGCCAAGGACAGTGGGGCTACGAGCAGTACTTC. Translating it yields CASSQGQWGYEQYF.

The chain recombines TRBV7-3 with TRBJ2-5, with D possibly matching TRBD1 (5 bases). The CDR3 is 13 residues long. V gave up 5 bases and J gave up 5 bases, with 12 bases separating them. Germline assignment: CDR1 SGHTA and CDR2 FQGTGA. CDR3 nucleotide sequence: TGTGCCAGCAGCCCTACAGGCGTGGAGACCCAGTACTTC. Protein product: CASSPTGVETQYF.

The rearrangement uses TRBV9 and TRBJ2-1; 11 nucleotides align to TRBD2. The CDR3 contains 15 residues. Germline CDR1 is SGDLS and CDR2 is YYNGEE. V trimming: 4 bases; J trimming: 7 bases; junction bases outside the gene matches: 7. This chain's CDR3 is CASSPSGRILNEQFF. The CDR3 coding sequence is TGTGCCAGCAGCCCTAGCGGGAGGATTCTGAATGAGCAGTTCTTC.

The rearrangement links TRBV29-1 to TRBJ2-7; maybe TRBD1 (6 bases). Germline V gene sequence: CDR1 SQVTM, CDR2 ANQGSEA. This CDR3 is 12 amino acids long. V gave up 6 bases and J gave up 2 bases, with 11 bases separating them. For the CDR3, the DNA is TGCAGCGTCCGGACAGCCGCCTACGAGCAGTACTTC. Translated: CSVRTAAYEQYF.

The gene calls are TRBV19 and TRBJ1-2; no definite D call. Germline V CDR1 and CDR2: LNHDA, SQIVND (reference sequence). V was trimmed by 3 bases and J by 1 base, leaving 9 bases between them. This CDR3 comprises 14 residues. The CDR3 protein is CASSISGNNYGYTF. For the CDR3, the DNA is TGTGCCAGTAGTATCTCCGGGAATAACTATGGCTACACCTTC.

The CDR3, as DNA: TGTGCCAGCAGCAAATCGACAGGGAACGATAGGGAAAAACTGTTTTTT. It translates to CASSKSTGNDREKLFF. The chain links TRBV7-9 to TRBJ1-4; TRBD1 matches at 7 bases. The J segment lost 8 bases and the V segment lost 5 bases, leaving 14 bases of the junction unmatched. The CDR3 is made up of 16 amino acids. Per the germline V gene, CDR1 is SEHNR and CDR2 is FQNEAQ (reference sequence).

This chain uses TRBV7-9 with TRBJ2-1; D is undetermined. The V gene's germline CDR1 is SEHNR and CDR2 FQNEAQ (reference sequence). With 5 bases removed from V and 0 bases from J, the gap between germline ends came to 11 bases. The CDR3 length is 15 residues. CDR3 DNA sequence: TGTGCCAGCAGCCCTAATCCGAGCTCCTACAATGAGCAGTTCTTC. Amino acids: CASSPNPSSYNEQFF.

The V call is TRBV19, the J call TRBJ1-2, with unresolved D. Trimming pared 5 bases from V and 2 bases from J, leaving 9 bases between. This CDR3 is 13 amino acids long. The germline gives CDR1 LNHDA, CDR2 SQIVND (reference sequence). This CDR3 reads CASSAATNYGYTF. The DNA of the CDR3 is TGTGCCAGTAGTGCGGCCACCAACTATGGCTACACCTTC.

This chain joins TRBV5-6 and TRBJ1-1; weak D call: TRBD1 (6 bases). This CDR3 has 14 amino acids. CDR1 SGHDT and CDR2 YYEEEE come from the germline V gene. Trimming cost V 0 bases and J 5 bases, with 11 bases left between them. The DNA of the CDR3 is TGTGCCAGCAGCTTGGTCAACAGGGATACTGAAGCTTTCTTT. Translating gives CASSLVNRDTEAFF. The entire variable domain, with the rest obtained from reference TRBV5-6 and TRBJ1-1, is as follows: DAGVTQSPTHLIKTRGQQVTLRCSPKSGHDTVSWYQQALGQGPQFIFQYYEEEERQRGNFPDRFSGHQFPNYSSELNVNALLLGDSALYLCASSLVNRDTEAFFGQGTRLTVV.

This clone came up once. The J gene is TRBJ1-6, the V gene TRBV27, with D unresolved. Between the trimmed V and J ends, which lost 5 bases and 5 bases, there was a span of 13 bases. CDR3 length: 15 residues. Per germline, CDR1 MNHEY and CDR2 SMNVEV (reference sequence). The CDR3 loop is CASSPRWVNNSPLHF. Written as DNA, the CDR3 is TGTGCCAGCAGTCCCCGGTGGGTTAATAATTCACCCCTCCACTTT.

The chain combines TRBV19 with TRBJ2-1, with 7 bases matching TRBD1. The CDR3 totals 13 residues. Germline assignment: CDR1 LNHDA and CDR2 SQIVND (reference sequence). V was pared by 5 bases and J by 4 bases, with 2 bases of the junction left unmatched. DNA for the CDR3: TGTGCCAGTAGTTGGGACAGATACAATGAGCAGTTCTTC. Protein product: CASSWDRYNEQFF.

The chain carries TRBV6-1 and TRBJ1-5; D remains ambiguous. Germline CDR1 MNHNS, CDR2 SASEGT. The CDR3 runs 14 residues. V gave up 6 bases and J gave up 8 bases, with 17 bases separating them. The DNA for the CDR3 is TGTGCCAGCAGCGGGAGGGCCCCGAGGGAGCCCCAGCATTTT. It codes for CASSGRAPREPQHF.

The chain employs TRBV6-6 and TRBJ2-5; a weak D match, TRBD2 (5 bases). Germline CDR1 reads MNHNY; CDR2 reads SVGAGI (reference sequence). CDR3 size: 15 residues. V lost 5 bases and J 1 base, leaving 14 bases between the germline ends. The CDR3 loop reads CASSTSPGIQETQYF. The CDR3 DNA reads as TGTGCCAGCAGTACCTCACCGGGGATCCAAGAGACCCAGTACTTC.

Here the CDR3 DNA reads TGTGCCAGCAGCTGGAGGCGGGCCTACTATGGCTACACCTTC. Amino acids: CASSWRRAYYGYTF. This rearrangement joins TRBV5-5 to TRBJ1-2; D gene ambiguous. Germline loops: CDR1 SGHKS, CDR2 YYEKEE (reference sequence). V was cut by 3 bases and J by 3 bases, with 12 bases left in between. CDR3 length: 14 amino acids.

In this sample, this clone turned up once. This chain joins TRBV2 and TRBJ1-4; D is uncertain. The CDR3 length is 12 residues. Per germline, CDR1 SNHLY and CDR2 FYNNEI. V dropped 3 bases and J dropped 8 bases, with 7 bases sitting between them. In nucleotides, the CDR3 is TGTGCCAGCAGTGAGGGCGGGGAAAAACTGTTTTTT. The encoded protein is CASSEGGEKLFF.

V gene TRBV5-1 combines with J gene TRBJ2-5; TRBD1 is a possible D gene (5 bases). Germline lookup yields CDR1 SGHRS and CDR2 YFSETQ. The CDR3 sequence is 15 residues long. V lost 2 bases and J 5 bases, leaving 16 bases between the germline ends. The CDR3 DNA reads as TGCGCCAGCAGCTTTCCCGCAGGGTCGCGGGAGACCCAGTACTTC. Translated, it gives CASSFPAGSRETQYF.